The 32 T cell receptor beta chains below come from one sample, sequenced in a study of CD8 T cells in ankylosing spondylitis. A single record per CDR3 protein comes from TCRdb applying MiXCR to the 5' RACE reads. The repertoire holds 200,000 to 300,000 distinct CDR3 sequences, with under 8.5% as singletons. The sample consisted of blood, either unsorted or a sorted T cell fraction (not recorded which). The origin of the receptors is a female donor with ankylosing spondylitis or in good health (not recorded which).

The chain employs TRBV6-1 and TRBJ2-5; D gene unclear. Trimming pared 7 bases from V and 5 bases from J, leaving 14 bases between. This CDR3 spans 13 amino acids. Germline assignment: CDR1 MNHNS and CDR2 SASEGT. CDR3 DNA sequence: TGTGCCAGCACCCCGGGCTGGGCGGAGACCCAGTACTTC. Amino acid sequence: CASTPGWAETQYF.

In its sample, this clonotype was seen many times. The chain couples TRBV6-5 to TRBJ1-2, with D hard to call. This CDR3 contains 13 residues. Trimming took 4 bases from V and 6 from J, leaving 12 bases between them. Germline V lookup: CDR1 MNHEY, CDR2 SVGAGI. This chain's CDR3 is CASSFGRRDGYTF. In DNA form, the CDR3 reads TGTGCCAGCAGTTTTGGCCGGAGGGATGGCTACACCTTC.

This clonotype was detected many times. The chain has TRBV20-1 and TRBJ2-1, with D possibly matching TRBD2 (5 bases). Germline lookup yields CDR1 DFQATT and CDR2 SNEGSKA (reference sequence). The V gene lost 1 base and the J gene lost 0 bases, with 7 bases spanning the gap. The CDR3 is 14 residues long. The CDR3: CSARGGSSYNEQFF. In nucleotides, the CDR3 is TGCAGTGCTAGAGGAGGGAGCTCCTACAATGAGCAGTTCTTC.

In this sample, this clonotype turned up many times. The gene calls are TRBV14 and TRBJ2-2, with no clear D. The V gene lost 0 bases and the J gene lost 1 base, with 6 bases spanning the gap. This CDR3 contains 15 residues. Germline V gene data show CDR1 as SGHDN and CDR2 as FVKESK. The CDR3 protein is CASSQDLWNTGELFF. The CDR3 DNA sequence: TGTGCCAGCAGCCAAGACTTATGGAACACCGGGGAGCTGTTTTTT.

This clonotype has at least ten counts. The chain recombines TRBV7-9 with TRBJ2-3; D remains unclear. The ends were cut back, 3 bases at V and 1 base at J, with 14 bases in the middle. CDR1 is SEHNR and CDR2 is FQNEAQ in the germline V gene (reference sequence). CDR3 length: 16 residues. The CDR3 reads CASSFLGPTGTDTQYF. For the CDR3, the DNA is TGTGCCAGCAGCTTCCTCGGACCGACTGGCACAGATACGCAGTATTTT.

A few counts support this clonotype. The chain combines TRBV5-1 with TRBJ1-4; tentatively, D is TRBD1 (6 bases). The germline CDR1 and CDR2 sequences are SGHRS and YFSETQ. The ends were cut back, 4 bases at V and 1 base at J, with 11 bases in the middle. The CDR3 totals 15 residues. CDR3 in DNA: TGCGCCAGCAGCGCCACAGGGATAACTAATGAAAAACTGTTTTTT. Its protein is CASSATGITNEKLFF.

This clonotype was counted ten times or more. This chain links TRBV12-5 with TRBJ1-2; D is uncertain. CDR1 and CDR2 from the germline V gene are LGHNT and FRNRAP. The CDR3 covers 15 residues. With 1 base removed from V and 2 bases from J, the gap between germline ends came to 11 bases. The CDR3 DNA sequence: TGTGCTAGTGGTTTGGAGGATCGGATAAACTATGGCTACACCTTC. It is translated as CASGLEDRINYGYTF.

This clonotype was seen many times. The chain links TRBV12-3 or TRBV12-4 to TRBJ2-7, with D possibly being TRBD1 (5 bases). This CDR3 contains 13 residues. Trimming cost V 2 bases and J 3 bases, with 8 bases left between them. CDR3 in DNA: TGTGCCAGCAGTTTAAGGCAGGGCTACGAGCAGTACTTC. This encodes CASSLRQGYEQYF.

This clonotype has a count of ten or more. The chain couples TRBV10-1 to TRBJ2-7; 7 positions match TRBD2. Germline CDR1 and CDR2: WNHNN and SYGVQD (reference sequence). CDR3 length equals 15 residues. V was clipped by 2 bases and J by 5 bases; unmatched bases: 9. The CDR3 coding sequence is TGCGCCAGCAGTGAGCCGGGGAGGGGCGTAGACGAGCAGTACTTC. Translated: CASSEPGRGVDEQYF.

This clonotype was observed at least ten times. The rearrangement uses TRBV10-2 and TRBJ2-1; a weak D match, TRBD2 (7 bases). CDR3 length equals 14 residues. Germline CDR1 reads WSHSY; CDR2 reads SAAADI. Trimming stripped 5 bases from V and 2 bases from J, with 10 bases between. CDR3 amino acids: CASSSGDTYNEQFF. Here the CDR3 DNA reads TGCGCCAGCAGTAGCGGGGACACCTACAATGAGCAGTTCTTC.

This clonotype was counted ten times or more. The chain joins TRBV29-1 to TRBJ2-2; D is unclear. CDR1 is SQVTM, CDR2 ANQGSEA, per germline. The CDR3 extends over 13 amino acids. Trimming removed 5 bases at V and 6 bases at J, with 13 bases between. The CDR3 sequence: CSVRVGGPGELFF. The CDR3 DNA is TGCAGCGTTAGGGTGGGTGGACCCGGGGAGCTGTTTTTT.

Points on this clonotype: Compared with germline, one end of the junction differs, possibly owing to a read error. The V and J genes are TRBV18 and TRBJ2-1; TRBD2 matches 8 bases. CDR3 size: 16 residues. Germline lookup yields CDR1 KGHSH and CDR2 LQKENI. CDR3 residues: CASSPTSEIRYNEQFF. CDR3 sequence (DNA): TGTGCCAGCTCACCGACTAGCGAGATTAGGTACAACGAGCAGTTCTTC. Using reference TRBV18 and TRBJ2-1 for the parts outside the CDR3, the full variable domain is NAGVMQNPRHLVRRRGQEARLRCSPMKGHSHVYWYRQLPEEGLKFMVYLQKENIIDESGMPKERFSAEFPKEGPSILRIQQVVRGDSAAYFCASSPTSEIRYNEQFFGPGTRLTVL.

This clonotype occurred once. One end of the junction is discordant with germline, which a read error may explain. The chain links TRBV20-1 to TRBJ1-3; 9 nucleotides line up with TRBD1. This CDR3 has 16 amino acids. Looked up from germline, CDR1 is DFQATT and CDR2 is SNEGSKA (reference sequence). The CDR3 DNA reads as TGCAGTGCTAGAGATAATAGGCCCGGGACAGGGAACACCGTATATTTT. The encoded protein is CSARDNRPGTGNTVYF.

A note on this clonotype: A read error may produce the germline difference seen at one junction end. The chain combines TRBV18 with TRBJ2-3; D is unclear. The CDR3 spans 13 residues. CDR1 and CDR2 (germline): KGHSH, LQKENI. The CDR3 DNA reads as TGTGCCAGCTCACCCATGGTTGCAGATTCGCAGTATTTT. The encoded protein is CASSPMVADSQYF.

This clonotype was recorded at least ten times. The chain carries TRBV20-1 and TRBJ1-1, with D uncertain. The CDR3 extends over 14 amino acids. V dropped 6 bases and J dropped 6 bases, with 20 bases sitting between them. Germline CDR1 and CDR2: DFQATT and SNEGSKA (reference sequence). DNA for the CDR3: TGCAGTGCAGGCCCCTCCCCTTACACCCCTGAAGCTTTCTTT. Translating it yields CSAGPSPYTPEAFF.

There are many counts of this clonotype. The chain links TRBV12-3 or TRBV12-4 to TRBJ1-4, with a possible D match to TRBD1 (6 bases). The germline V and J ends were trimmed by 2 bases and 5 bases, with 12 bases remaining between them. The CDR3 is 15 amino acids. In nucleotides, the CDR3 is TGTGCCAGCAGTTTAACGGGGGGCCGGAATGAAAAACTGTTTTTT. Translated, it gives CASSLTGGRNEKLFF.

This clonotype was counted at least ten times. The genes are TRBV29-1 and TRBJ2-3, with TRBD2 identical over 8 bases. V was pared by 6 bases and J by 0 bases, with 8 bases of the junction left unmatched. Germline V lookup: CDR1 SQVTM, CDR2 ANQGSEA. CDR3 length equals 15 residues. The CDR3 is CSVWGAGGSTDTQYF. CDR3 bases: TGCAGCGTATGGGGTGCGGGAGGAAGCACAGATACGCAGTATTTT.

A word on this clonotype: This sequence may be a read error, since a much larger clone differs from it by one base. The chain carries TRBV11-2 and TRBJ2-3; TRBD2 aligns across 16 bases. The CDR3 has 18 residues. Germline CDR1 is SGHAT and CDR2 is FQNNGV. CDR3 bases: TGTGCCAGCAGCTTAGTGGGACTAGCGGGAGGGCATACAGATAGGCAGTATTTT. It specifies CASSLVGLAGGHTDRQYF.

The CDR3 reads CASSLQANTEAFF. As DNA, the CDR3 is TGTGCCAGCAGCCTGCAGGCTAACACTGAAGCTTTCTTT. The rearrangement links TRBV11-3 to TRBJ1-1; D is unclear. This CDR3 has 13 residues. Germline V gives CDR1 SGHNT, CDR2 YENEEA. Trimming took 5 bases from V and 2 from J, leaving 9 bases between them. Based on the CDR3 plus reference TRBV11-3 and TRBJ1-1, the full variable domain is EAGVVQSPRYKIIEKKQPVAFWCNPISGHNTLYWYLQNLGQGPELLIRYENEEAVDDSQLPKDRFSAERLKGVDSTLKIQPAELGDSAVYLCASSLQANTEAFFGQGTRLTVV.

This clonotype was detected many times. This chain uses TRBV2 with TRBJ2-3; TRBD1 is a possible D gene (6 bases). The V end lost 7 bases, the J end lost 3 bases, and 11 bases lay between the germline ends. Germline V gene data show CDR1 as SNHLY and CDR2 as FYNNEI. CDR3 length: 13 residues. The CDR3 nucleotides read TGTGCCAGCACCCAACAGGGTACAGATACGCAGTATTTT. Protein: CASTQQGTDTQYF.

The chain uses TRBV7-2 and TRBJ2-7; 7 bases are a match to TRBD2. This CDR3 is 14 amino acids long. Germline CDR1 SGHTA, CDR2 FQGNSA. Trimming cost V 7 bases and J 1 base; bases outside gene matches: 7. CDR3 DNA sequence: TGTGCCAGCACTATGGGGGGGGTATCCTACGAGCAGTACTTC. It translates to CASTMGGVSYEQYF.

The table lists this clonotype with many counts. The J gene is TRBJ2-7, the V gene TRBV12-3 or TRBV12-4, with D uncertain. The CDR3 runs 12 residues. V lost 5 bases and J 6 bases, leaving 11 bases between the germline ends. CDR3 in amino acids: CASSPDGFEQYF. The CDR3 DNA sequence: TGTGCCAGCAGTCCGGACGGATTCGAGCAGTACTTC.

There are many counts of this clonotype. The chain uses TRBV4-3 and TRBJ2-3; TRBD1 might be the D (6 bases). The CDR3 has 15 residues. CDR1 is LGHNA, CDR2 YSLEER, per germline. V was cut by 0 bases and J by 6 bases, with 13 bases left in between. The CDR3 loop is CASSQERGRGDTQYF. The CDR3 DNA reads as TGCGCCAGCAGCCAAGAGAGGGGCAGGGGTGATACGCAGTATTTT.

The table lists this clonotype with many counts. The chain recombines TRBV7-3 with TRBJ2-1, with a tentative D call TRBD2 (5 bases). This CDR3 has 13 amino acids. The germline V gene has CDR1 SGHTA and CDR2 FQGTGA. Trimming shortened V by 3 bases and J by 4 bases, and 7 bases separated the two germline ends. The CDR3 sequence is CASSFQRYNEQFF. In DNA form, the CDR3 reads TGTGCCAGCAGCTTCCAGCGGTACAATGAGCAGTTCTTC.

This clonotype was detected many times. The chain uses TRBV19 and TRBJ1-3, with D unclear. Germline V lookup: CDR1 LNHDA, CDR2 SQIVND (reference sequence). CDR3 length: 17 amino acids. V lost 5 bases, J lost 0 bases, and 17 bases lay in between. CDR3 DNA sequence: TGTGCCAGTAGTCCGTGGACGGAACCACTCTCTGGAAACACCATATATTTT. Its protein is CASSPWTEPLSGNTIYF.

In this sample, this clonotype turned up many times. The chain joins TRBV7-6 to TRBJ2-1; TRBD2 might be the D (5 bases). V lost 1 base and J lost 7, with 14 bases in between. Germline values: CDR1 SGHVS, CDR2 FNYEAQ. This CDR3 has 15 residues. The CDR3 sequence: CASSLVPAVGNEQFF. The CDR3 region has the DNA TGTGCCAGCAGCTTAGTTCCAGCGGTGGGGAATGAGCAGTTCTTC.

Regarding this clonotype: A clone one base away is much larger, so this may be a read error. The DNA of the CDR3 is TGTGCCAGCAGTGAAGCCTTGGGGAATCAGCCCCGGCATTTT. Its protein product is CASSEALGNQPRHF. The chain has TRBV6-1 and TRBJ1-5, with D uncertain. The CDR3 spans 14 residues. CDR1 MNHNS and CDR2 SASEGT come from the germline V gene.

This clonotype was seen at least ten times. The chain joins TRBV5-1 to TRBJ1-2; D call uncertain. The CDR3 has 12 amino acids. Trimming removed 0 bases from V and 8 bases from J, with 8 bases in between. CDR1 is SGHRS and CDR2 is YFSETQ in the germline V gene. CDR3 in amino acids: CASSLGPSGYTF. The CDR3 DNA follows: TGCGCCAGCAGCTTGGGGCCGTCAGGCTACACCTTC.

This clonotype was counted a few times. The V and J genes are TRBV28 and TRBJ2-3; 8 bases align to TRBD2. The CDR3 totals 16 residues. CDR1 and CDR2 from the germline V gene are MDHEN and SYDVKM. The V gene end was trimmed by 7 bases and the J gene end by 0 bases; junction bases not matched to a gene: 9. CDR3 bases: TGTGCCAGCACCCGGGAGGGGTCGGACAGCACAGATACGCAGTATTTT. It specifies CASTREGSDSTDTQYF.

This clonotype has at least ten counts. In nucleotides, the CDR3 is TGTGCCAGCAGCCAAGATACTGCAGACCTTGGGGAGACCCAGTACTTC. It codes for CASSQDTADLGETQYF. V gene TRBV4-2 combines with J gene TRBJ2-5; no definite D call. The CDR3 sequence is 16 residues long. Trimming pared 0 bases from V and 5 bases from J, leaving 16 bases between. In germline, CDR1 is LGHNA, CDR2 YNFKEQ.

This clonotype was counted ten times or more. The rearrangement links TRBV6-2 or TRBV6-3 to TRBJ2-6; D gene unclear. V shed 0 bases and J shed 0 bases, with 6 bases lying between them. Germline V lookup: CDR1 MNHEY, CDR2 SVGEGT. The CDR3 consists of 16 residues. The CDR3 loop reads CASSYSSVSGANVLTF. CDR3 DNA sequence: TGTGCCAGCAGTTACTCCAGCGTCTCTGGGGCCAACGTCCTGACTTTC.

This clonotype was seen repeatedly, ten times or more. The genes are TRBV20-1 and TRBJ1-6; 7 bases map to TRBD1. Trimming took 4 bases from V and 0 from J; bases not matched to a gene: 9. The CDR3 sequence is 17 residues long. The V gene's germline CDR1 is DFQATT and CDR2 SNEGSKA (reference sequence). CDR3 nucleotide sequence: TGCAGTGCTACCGGGACAGTAACTAGCTCCTATAATTCACCCCTCCACTTT. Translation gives CSATGTVTSSYNSPLHF.